The rows below give T cell receptor beta chains drawn from one sample of a study of human CD4 T cells and Enterobacteriaceae. TCRdb keeps only in-frame clones here, not all; method: immunoSEQ multiplex PCR. The sample records 25,000 to 30,000 clones, approximately 78% being singletons. Input material: memory CD4+ T cells from blood. Every receptor here comes from a human donor in good health. The CDR3 runs from the conserved cysteine through the conserved F or W. A D gene is named only where the DNA matches it firmly. Clone size is stated in some rows and not others, as once, few, many or a class when expanded.

v_gene: TRBV5-1; j_gene: TRBJ1-1; abundance: few; d_gene: .; CDR3nt: TGCGCCAGCAGCCCCCTCACCAATCGACGGAACACTGAAGCTTTCTTT; CDR3aa: CASSPLTNRRNTEAFF
v_gene: TRBV30; j_gene: TRBJ2-3; abundance: .; d_gene: .; CDR3nt: TGTGCCTGGAGTGAGGGGGGAGATACGCAGTATTTT; CDR3aa: CAWSEGGDTQYF
v_gene: TRBV21-1; j_gene: TRBJ2-7; abundance: few; d_gene: .; CDR3nt: TGTGCCAGCAGCAAAAATGCGGGAGAGCAGTACTTC; CDR3aa: CASSKNAGEQYF
v_gene: TRBV7-8; j_gene: TRBJ2-7; abundance: .; d_gene: .; CDR3nt: TGTGCCAGCAGCCAGTCCAGGGCGACCTACGAGCAGTACTTC; CDR3aa: CASSQSRATYEQYF
v_gene: TRBV5-1; j_gene: TRBJ2-3; abundance: once; d_gene: TRBD2; CDR3nt: TGCGCCAGCAGCTTGGGTTCTAGCGGGAGAAATACGCAGTATTTT; CDR3aa: CASSLGSSGRNTQYF
v_gene: TRBV11-2; j_gene: TRBJ2-5; abundance: .; d_gene: TRBD2; CDR3nt: TGTGCCAGCAGCTTAGAGGGGACTAGCGGGATACCTTCCCAAGAGACCCAGTACTTC; CDR3aa: CASSLEGTSGIPSQETQYF
v_gene: TRBV14; j_gene: TRBJ2-3; abundance: .; d_gene: .; CDR3nt: TGTGCCAGCAGCAACCCGGGACAAGGAAATACGCAGTATTTT; CDR3aa: CASSNPGQGNTQYF
v_gene: TRBV30; j_gene: TRBJ2-4; abundance: .; d_gene: TRBD1; CDR3nt: TGTGCTTGGACAGGGCTGGCCAAAAACATTCAGTACTTC; CDR3aa: CAWTGLAKNIQYF
v_gene: TRBV15; j_gene: TRBJ2-3; abundance: .; d_gene: .; CDR3nt: TGTGCCACCAGCAGAGCCAGGGGAACCCCCACAGATACGCAGTATTTT; CDR3aa: CATSRARGTPTDTQYF
v_gene: TRBV14; j_gene: TRBJ1-1; abundance: .; d_gene: .; CDR3nt: TGTGCCAGCAGCCAAGAGGACACAAGGAACACTGAAGCTTTCTTT; CDR3aa: CASSQEDTRNTEAFF
v_gene: TRBV6-5; j_gene: TRBJ2-7; abundance: once; d_gene: .; CDR3nt: TGTGCCAGCGCCAAAGGGACACGGGTTGTGGGTCCGTGGTACTTC; CDR3aa: CASAKGTRVVGPWYF
v_gene: TRBV19; j_gene: TRBJ2-7; abundance: .; d_gene: TRBD2; CDR3nt: TGTGCCAGTACCCCAGCGGGAGGGTCCAGCTCCTACGAGCAGTACTTC; CDR3aa: CASTPAGGSSSYEQYF
v_gene: TRBV5-1; j_gene: TRBJ2-3; abundance: .; d_gene: TRBD1; CDR3nt: TGCGCCAGCAGCTTGGCGGGGGGACAGGGAACAGATACGCAGTATTTT; CDR3aa: CASSLAGGQGTDTQYF
v_gene: TRBV5-1; j_gene: TRBJ2-1; abundance: once; d_gene: .; CDR3nt: TGCGCCAGCAGCTGGAAACCGGGACGAAGTCTTTCCTACAATGAGCAGTTCTTC; CDR3aa: CASSWKPGRSLSYNEQFF
v_gene: TRBV7-9; j_gene: TRBJ2-3; abundance: few; d_gene: TRBD2; CDR3nt: TGTGCCAGCAGCCCTCGTCTAGCGGCAACAGATACGCAGTATTTT; CDR3aa: CASSPRLAATDTQYF
v_gene: TRBV2; j_gene: TRBJ1-5; abundance: .; d_gene: TRBD1; CDR3nt: TGTGCCAGCAGTGCAGGGACAGGGAATCAGCCCCAGCATTTT; CDR3aa: CASSAGTGNQPQHF
v_gene: TRBV28; j_gene: TRBJ1-5; abundance: .; d_gene: TRBD1; CDR3nt: TGTGCCAGCAGCACCTCCTCCGGGACAGGGAGCAATCAGCCCCAGCATTTT; CDR3aa: CASSTSSGTGSNQPQHF
v_gene: TRBV28; j_gene: TRBJ2-7; abundance: once; d_gene: TRBD2; CDR3nt: TGTGCCAGCAGCTCGGGGGTAGCGGGGTCCTACGAGCAGTACTTC; CDR3aa: CASSSGVAGSYEQYF
v_gene: TRBV27; j_gene: TRBJ2-7; abundance: .; d_gene: TRBD1; CDR3nt: TGTGCCAGCAGTTCACAGGGACAGGGCTCCTACGAGCAGTACTTC; CDR3aa: CASSSQGQGSYEQYF
v_gene: TRBV5-4; j_gene: TRBJ1-2; abundance: once; d_gene: TRBD1; CDR3nt: TGTGCCAGCAGCCCCCGACCGGGACAGGGCGGCTACACCTTC; CDR3aa: CASSPRPGQGGYTF
v_gene: TRBV27; j_gene: TRBJ2-7; abundance: .; d_gene: TRBD1; CDR3nt: TGTGCCAGCACTTTAGTAACAGGGGGGACCTACGAGCAGTACTTC; CDR3aa: CASTLVTGGTYEQYF
v_gene: TRBV2; j_gene: TRBJ2-7; abundance: .; d_gene: TRBD1; CDR3nt: TGTGCCAGCATAGACCCAGGGGGAACCTACGAGCAGTACTTC; CDR3aa: CASIDPGGTYEQYF
v_gene: TRBV5-1; j_gene: TRBJ1-3; abundance: .; d_gene: .; CDR3nt: TGCGCCAGCAGCGCCGAGCCGGGATCTGGAAACACCATATATTTT; CDR3aa: CASSAEPGSGNTIYF
v_gene: TRBV6-6; j_gene: TRBJ2-3; abundance: .; d_gene: .; CDR3nt: TGTGCCAGCAGTAAAGAAAGACAGGTTCGCACAGATACGCAGTATTTT; CDR3aa: CASSKERQVRTDTQYF
v_gene: TRBV28; j_gene: TRBJ1-1; abundance: .; d_gene: .; CDR3nt: TGTGCCAGCAGTTTAGGGCGTACAGGGAACACTGAAGCTTTCTTT; CDR3aa: CASSLGRTGNTEAFF
v_gene: TRBV12-1; j_gene: TRBJ1-1; abundance: .; d_gene: .; CDR3nt: TGTGCCAGCAGCTTTGGGGGTAGGGGGAACACTGAAGCTTTCTTT; CDR3aa: CASSFGGRGNTEAFF
v_gene: TRBV30; j_gene: TRBJ2-7; abundance: .; d_gene: TRBD1; CDR3nt: TGTGCCTGGGGTTTTCCGGGACAGGGGGCGAGGGAGCAGTACTTC; CDR3aa: CAWGFPGQGAREQYF
v_gene: TRBV5-1; j_gene: TRBJ1-5; abundance: .; d_gene: .; CDR3nt: TGCGCCAGCAGCACCTCATCGCCCCAGCATTTT; CDR3aa: CASSTSSPQHF
v_gene: TRBV10-3; j_gene: TRBJ1-5; abundance: .; d_gene: .; CDR3nt: TGTGCCATCAGTGGGGGCTTAACTGGGCAGCCCCAGCATTTT; CDR3aa: CAISGGLTGQPQHF
v_gene: TRBV7-9; j_gene: TRBJ2-2; abundance: .; d_gene: .; CDR3nt: TGTGCCAGCAGCTTAGTTGGGGGGCCAATTACCGGGGAGCTGTTTTTT; CDR3aa: CASSLVGGPITGELFF
v_gene: TRBV6-1; j_gene: TRBJ1-3; abundance: once; d_gene: .; CDR3nt: TGTGCCAGCACACCAGGGACGTCTGGAAACACCATATATTTT; CDR3aa: CASTPGTSGNTIYF
v_gene: TRBV25-1; j_gene: TRBJ1-6; abundance: .; d_gene: .; CDR3nt: TGTGCCAGCAGTGCGCGGCAGGGGAATAATTCACCCCTCCACTTT; CDR3aa: CASSARQGNNSPLHF
v_gene: TRBV2; j_gene: TRBJ2-3; abundance: .; d_gene: .; CDR3nt: TGTGCCAGCAGTGAGGAGTATACGCAGTATTTT; CDR3aa: CASSEEYTQYF
v_gene: TRBV6-1; j_gene: TRBJ2-6; abundance: .; d_gene: .; CDR3nt: TGTGCCAGCCAGGGCAGGTCTGGGGCCAACGTCCTGACTTTC; CDR3aa: CASQGRSGANVLTF
v_gene: TRBV4-1; j_gene: TRBJ2-7; abundance: .; d_gene: .; CDR3nt: TGCGTCAGCAGCCAAGCTTTCCACGGGACACTGAACGGCGAGCAGTACTTC; CDR3aa: CVSSQAFHGTLNGEQYF
v_gene: TRBV6-4; j_gene: TRBJ1-6; abundance: few; d_gene: TRBD1; CDR3nt: TGTGCCAGCAGTTTGACAGGGGTCAATTCACCCCTCCACTTT; CDR3aa: CASSLTGVNSPLHF
v_gene: TRBV19; j_gene: TRBJ2-5; abundance: .; d_gene: .; CDR3nt: TGTGCCAGTAACCTGGGACGGCCGCAAGAGACCCAGTACTTC; CDR3aa: CASNLGRPQETQYF
v_gene: TRBV27; j_gene: TRBJ1-5; abundance: .; d_gene: .; CDR3nt: TGTGCCAGCAGTCGCGGACAGAATAGCAATCAGCCCCAGCATTTT; CDR3aa: CASSRGQNSNQPQHF
v_gene: TRBV18; j_gene: TRBJ2-3; abundance: once; d_gene: TRBD1; CDR3nt: TGTGCCAGCTCACCGGGACAGGGGCGGACAGATACGCAGTATTTT; CDR3aa: CASSPGQGRTDTQYF
v_gene: TRBV15; j_gene: TRBJ2-5; abundance: once; d_gene: TRBD1; CDR3nt: TGTGCCACCAGCAGTCTACACAGGGGAAGTATGAAGACCCAGTACTTC; CDR3aa: CATSSLHRGSMKTQYF
v_gene: TRBV25-1; j_gene: TRBJ2-7; abundance: .; d_gene: .; CDR3nt: TGTGCCAGCAGTGCCTCTTGGACCGATAGCTCCTACGAGCAGTACTTC; CDR3aa: CASSASWTDSSYEQYF
v_gene: TRBV5-6; j_gene: TRBJ2-1; abundance: once; d_gene: .; CDR3nt: TGTGCCAGCAGCACGGACGTCTCAAAGGACCAGTTCTTC; CDR3aa: CASSTDVSKDQFF
v_gene: TRBV6-1; j_gene: TRBJ1-2; abundance: .; d_gene: .; CDR3nt: TGTGCCAGCAGTGAAAGGGGGGGGCCAGGTTCTAACTATGGCTACACCTTC; CDR3aa: CASSERGGPGSNYGYTF
v_gene: TRBV27; j_gene: TRBJ1-2; abundance: .; d_gene: .; CDR3nt: TGTGCCGGTTTGGGGAAATATGGCTACACCTTC; CDR3aa: CAGLGKYGYTF
v_gene: TRBV11-2; j_gene: TRBJ1-1; abundance: .; d_gene: .; CDR3nt: TGTGCCAGCAGCTTTCGGGGGCTCACTGAAGCTTTCTTT; CDR3aa: CASSFRGLTEAFF
v_gene: TRBV11-2; j_gene: TRBJ2-3; abundance: once; d_gene: TRBD2; CDR3nt: TGTGCCAGCAGCGCCCGGACTAGCGGGAGAACTGGCACAGATACGCAGTATTTT; CDR3aa: CASSARTSGRTGTDTQYF
v_gene: TRBV30; j_gene: TRBJ1-5; abundance: .; d_gene: .; CDR3nt: TGTGCCTGGAGTGTGGGGCAGGGTATGGGTCAGCCCCAGCATTTT; CDR3aa: CAWSVGQGMGQPQHF
v_gene: TRBV6-1; j_gene: TRBJ1-5; abundance: .; d_gene: .; CDR3nt: TGTGCCAGCAGTGAACATCAGGGGAGGAATCAGCCCCAGCATTTT; CDR3aa: CASSEHQGRNQPQHF
v_gene: TRBV5-1; j_gene: TRBJ2-2; abundance: .; d_gene: .; CDR3nt: TGCGCCAGCAGCCTGGCACAGGGTGCGGAGCTGTTTTTT; CDR3aa: CASSLAQGAELFF
v_gene: TRBV28; j_gene: TRBJ1-1; abundance: .; d_gene: TRBD1; CDR3nt: TGTGCCAGCAGTCCGAGGACAGGTGGGAACACTGAAGCTTTCTTT; CDR3aa: CASSPRTGGNTEAFF
v_gene: TRBV14; j_gene: TRBJ2-1; abundance: .; d_gene: TRBD2; CDR3nt: TGTGCCAGCAGCCAAGATTCGGGGCTAGCGGGAGGTATTATTCGGGGTGAGCAGTTCTTC; CDR3aa: CASSQDSGLAGGIIRGEQFF
v_gene: TRBV29-1; j_gene: TRBJ2-7; abundance: .; d_gene: .; CDR3nt: TGCAGCGTTTTACGCCCCGGGGTTAACGAGCAGTACTTC; CDR3aa: CSVLRPGVNEQYF
v_gene: TRBV7-3; j_gene: TRBJ1-2; abundance: once; d_gene: .; CDR3nt: TGTGCCAGCAGCCCCCAAGGGGGGGGCCTTAGATATGGCTACACCTTC; CDR3aa: CASSPQGGGLRYGYTF
v_gene: TRBV10-2; j_gene: TRBJ2-1; abundance: .; d_gene: .; CDR3nt: TGCGCCAGCAGTTTTTCCAGCAATGAGCAGTTCTTC; CDR3aa: CASSFSSNEQFF
v_gene: TRBV7-6; j_gene: TRBJ2-1; abundance: .; d_gene: TRBD2; CDR3nt: TGTGCCAGCAGCTTAGGTCGAAGAGCGGGATCCTACAATGAGCAGTTCTTC; CDR3aa: CASSLGRRAGSYNEQFF